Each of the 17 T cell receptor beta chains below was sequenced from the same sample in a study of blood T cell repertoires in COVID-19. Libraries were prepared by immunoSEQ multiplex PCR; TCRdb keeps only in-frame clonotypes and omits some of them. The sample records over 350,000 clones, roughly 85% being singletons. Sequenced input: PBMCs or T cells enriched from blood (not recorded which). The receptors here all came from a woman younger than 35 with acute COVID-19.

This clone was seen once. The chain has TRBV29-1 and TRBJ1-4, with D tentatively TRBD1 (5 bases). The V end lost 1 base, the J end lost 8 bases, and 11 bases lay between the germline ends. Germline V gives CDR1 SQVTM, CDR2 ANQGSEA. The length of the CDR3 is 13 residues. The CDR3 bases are TGCAGCGTTGAAGGGCAGGGAGGAGAAAAACTGTTTTTT. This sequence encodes CSVEGQGGEKLFF.

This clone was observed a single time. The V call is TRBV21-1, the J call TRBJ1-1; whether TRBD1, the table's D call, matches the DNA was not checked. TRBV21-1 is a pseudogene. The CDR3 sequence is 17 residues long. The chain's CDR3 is CASSLRDRDAMNTEAFF. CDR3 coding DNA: TGTGCCAGCTCACTTAGGGACAGGGACGCTATGAACACTGAAGCTTTCTTT.

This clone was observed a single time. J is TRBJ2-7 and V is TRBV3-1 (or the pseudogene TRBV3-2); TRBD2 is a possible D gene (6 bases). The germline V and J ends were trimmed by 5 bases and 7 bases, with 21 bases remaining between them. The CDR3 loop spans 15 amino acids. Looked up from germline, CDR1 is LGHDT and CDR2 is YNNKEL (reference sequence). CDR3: CASSYRGLASGEQYF. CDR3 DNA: TGTGCCAGCAGCTACCGGGGACTCGCTTCGGGGGAGCAGTACTTC.

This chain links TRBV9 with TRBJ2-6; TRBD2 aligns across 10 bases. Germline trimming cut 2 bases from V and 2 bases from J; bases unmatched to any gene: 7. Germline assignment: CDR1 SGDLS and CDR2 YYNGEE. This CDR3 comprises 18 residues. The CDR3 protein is CASSVEVAGGTGANVLTF. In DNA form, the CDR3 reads TGTGCCAGCAGCGTGGAGGTAGCGGGGGGTACTGGGGCCAACGTCCTGACTTTC.

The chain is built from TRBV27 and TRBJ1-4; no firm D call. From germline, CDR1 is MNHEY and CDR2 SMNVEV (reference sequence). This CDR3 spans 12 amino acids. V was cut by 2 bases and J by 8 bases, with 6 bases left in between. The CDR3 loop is CASSLGGEKLFF. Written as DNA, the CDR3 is TGTGCCAGCAGTTTAGGTGGCGAAAAACTGTTTTTT.

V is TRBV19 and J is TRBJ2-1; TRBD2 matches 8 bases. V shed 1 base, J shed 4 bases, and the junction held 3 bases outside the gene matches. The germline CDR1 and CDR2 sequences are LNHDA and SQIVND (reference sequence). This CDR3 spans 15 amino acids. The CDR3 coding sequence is TGTGCCAGTAGTATAGGGCGGGAGGAATACAATGAGCAGTTCTTC. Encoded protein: CASSIGREEYNEQFF. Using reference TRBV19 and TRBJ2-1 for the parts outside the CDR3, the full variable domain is DGGITQSPKYLFRKEGQNVTLSCEQNLNHDAMYWYRQDPGQGLRLIYYSQIVNDFQKGDIAEGYSVSREKKESFPLTVTSAQKNPTAFYLCASSIGREEYNEQFFGPGTRLTVL.

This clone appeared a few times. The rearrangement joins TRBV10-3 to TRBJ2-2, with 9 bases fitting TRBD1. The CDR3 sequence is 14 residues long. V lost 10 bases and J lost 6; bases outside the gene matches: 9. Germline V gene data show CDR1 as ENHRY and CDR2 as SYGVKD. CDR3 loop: CASNRDRAAGELFF. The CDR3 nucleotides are TGTGCCAGCAACCGGGACAGGGCGGCCGGGGAGCTGTTTTTT.

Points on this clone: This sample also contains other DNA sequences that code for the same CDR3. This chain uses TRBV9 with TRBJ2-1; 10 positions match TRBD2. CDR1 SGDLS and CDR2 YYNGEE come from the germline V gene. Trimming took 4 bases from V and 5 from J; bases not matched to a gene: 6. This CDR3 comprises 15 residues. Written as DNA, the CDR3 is TGTGCCAGCAGCCCAAGGACTAGCGGAAACAATGAGCAGTTCTTC. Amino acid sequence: CASSPRTSGNNEQFF.

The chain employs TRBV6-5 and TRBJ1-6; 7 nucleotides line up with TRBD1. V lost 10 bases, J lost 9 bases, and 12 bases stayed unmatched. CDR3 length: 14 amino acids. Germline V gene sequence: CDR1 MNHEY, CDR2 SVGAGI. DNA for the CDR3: TGTGCCACCCGAGGAACAGGGGCGGTTTCACCCCTCCACTTT. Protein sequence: CATRGTGAVSPLHF.

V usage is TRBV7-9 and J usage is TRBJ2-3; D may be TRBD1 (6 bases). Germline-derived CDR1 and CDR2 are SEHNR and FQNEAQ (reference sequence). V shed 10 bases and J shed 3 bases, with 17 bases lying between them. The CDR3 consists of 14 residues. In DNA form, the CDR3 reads TGTGCCAACTCCCAAGGGGGTGGGACAGATACGCAGTATTTT. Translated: CANSQGGGTDTQYF.

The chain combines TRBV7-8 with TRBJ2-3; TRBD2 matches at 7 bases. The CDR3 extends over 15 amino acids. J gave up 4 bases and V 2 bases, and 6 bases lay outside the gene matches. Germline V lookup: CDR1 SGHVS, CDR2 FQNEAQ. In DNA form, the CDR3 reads TGTGCCAGCAGCTTACGGACTAGTAAGGCAGATACGCAGTATTTT. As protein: CASSLRTSKADTQYF.

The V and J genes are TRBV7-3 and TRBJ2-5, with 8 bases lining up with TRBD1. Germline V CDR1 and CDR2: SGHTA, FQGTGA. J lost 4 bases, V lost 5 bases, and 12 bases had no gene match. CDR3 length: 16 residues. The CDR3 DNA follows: TGTGCCAGCAGCCCAAATAGGCAGGGGGCTGGAGAGACCCAGTACTTC. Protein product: CASSPNRQGAGETQYF.

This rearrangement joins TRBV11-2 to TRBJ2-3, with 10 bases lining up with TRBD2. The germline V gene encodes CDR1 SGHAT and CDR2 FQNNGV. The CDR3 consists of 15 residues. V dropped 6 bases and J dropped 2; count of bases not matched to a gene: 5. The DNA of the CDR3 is TGTGCCAGCAGGGTAGCGGGGGGATTCACAGATACGCAGTATTTT. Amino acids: CASRVAGGFTDTQYF.

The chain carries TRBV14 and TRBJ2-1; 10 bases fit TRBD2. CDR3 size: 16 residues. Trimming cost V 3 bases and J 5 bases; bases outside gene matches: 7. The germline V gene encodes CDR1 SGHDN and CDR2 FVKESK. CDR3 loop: CASSHLLAGAHNEQFF. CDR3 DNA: TGTGCCAGCAGCCACCTCCTAGCGGGAGCCCACAATGAGCAGTTCTTC.

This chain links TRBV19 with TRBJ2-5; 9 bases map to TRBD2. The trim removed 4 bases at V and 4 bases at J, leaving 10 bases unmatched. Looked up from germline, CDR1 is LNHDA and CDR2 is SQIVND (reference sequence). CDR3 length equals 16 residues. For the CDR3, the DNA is TGTGCCAGTAGTAGAGAAAGCGGGGGGACTGGAGAGACCCAGTACTTC. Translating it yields CASSRESGGTGETQYF.

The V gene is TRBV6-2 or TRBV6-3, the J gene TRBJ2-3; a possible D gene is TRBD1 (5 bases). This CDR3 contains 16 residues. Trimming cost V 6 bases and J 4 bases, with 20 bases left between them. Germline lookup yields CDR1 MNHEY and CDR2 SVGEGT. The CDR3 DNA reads TGTGCCAGCAGCCCTCTCGTAGCAGTGGGGCCAGATACGCAGTATTTT. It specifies CASSPLVAVGPDTQYF.

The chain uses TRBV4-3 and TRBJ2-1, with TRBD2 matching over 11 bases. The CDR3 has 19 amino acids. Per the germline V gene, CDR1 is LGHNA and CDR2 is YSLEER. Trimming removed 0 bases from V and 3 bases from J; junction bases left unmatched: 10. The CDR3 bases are TGCGCCAGCAGCCAAGATTTAGCGGGAGGGCCTGGGTACTACAATGAGCAGTTCTTC. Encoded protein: CASSQDLAGGPGYYNEQFF.